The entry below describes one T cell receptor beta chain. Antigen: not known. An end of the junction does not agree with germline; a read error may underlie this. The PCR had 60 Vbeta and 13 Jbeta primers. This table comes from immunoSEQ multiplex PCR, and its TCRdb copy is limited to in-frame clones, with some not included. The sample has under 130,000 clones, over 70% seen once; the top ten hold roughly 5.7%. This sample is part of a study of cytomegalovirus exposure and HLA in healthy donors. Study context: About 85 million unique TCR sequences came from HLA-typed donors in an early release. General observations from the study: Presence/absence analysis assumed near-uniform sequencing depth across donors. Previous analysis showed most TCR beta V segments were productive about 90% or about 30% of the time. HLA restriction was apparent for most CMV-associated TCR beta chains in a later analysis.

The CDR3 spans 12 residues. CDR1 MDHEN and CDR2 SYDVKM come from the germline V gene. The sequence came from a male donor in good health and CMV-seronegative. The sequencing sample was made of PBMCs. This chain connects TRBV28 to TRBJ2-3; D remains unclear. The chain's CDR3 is CASSLGRNTRSF. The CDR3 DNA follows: TGTGCCAGCAGCCTTGGGCGCAATACGCGTAGTTTT. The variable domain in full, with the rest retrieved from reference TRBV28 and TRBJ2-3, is DVKVTQSSRYLVKRTGEKVFLECVQDMDHENMFWYRQDPGLGLRLIYFSYDVKMKEKGDIPEGYSVSREKKERFSLILESASTNQTSMYLCASSLGRNTRSFGPGTRLTVL.